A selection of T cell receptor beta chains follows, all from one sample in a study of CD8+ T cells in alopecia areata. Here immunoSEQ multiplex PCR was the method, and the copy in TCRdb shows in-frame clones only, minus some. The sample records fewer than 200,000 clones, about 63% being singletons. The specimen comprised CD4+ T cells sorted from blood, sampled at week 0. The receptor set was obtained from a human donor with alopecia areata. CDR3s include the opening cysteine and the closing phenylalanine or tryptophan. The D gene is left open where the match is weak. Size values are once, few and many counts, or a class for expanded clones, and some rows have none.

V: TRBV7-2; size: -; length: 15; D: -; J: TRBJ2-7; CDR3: CASSPTVGLRGEQYF; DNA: TGTGCCAGCAGCCCTACGGTGGGGCTCCGGGGTGAGCAGTACTTC
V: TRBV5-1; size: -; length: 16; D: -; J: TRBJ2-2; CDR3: CASSLRTDLNTGELFF; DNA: TGCGCCAGCAGCCTCCGGACAGACTTGAACACCGGGGAGCTGTTTTTT
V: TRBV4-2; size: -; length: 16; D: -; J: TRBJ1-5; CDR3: CASSQEVGVSNQPQHF; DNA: TGTGCCAGCAGCCAAGAGGTAGGGGTGAGCAATCAGCCCCAGCATTTT
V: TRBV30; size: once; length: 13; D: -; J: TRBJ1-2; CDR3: CAWSVGDTYGYTF; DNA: TGTGCCTGGAGTGTAGGGGACACTTATGGCTACACCTTC
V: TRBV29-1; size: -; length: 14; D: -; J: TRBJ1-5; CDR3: CSVGAGGGNQPQHF; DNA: TGCAGCGTTGGGGCAGGCGGGGGCAATCAGCCCCAGCATTTT
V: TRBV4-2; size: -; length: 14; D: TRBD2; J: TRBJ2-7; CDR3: CASSQDRSGGEQYF; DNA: TGTGCCAGCAGCCAAGATAGGTCGGGAGGCGAGCAGTACTTC
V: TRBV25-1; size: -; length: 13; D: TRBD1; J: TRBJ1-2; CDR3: CASSEDRVYGYTF; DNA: TGTGCCAGCAGTGAAGACAGGGTCTATGGCTACACCTTC
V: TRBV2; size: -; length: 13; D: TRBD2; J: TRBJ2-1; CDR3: CASGGTSYNEQFF; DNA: TGTGCCAGCGGCGGGACTAGTTACAATGAGCAGTTCTTC
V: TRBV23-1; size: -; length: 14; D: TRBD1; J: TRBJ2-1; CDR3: CAGLQGPNYNEQFF; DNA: TGCGCCGGCCTACAGGGGCCGAACTACAATGAGCAGTTCTTC
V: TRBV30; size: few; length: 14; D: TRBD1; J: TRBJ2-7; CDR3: CAWSAGTGRYEQYF; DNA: TGTGCCTGGAGCGCCGGGACAGGGAGATACGAGCAGTACTTC
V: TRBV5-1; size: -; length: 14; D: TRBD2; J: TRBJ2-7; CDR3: CASSASGSSYEQYF; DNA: TGCGCCAGCAGCGCTAGCGGGAGCTCCTACGAGCAGTACTTC
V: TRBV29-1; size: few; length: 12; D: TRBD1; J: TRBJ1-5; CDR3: CSAGQGGQPQHF; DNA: TGCAGCGCGGGACAGGGCGGTCAGCCCCAGCATTTT
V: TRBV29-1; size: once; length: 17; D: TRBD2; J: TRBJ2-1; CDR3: CSVRALGSSGGVNEQFF; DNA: TGCAGCGTCCGGGCCTTGGGTAGTAGCGGGGGGGTTAATGAGCAGTTCTTC
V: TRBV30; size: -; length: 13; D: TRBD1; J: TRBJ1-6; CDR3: CAWGTEPPSPLHF; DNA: TGTGCCTGGGGGACAGAACCCCCCTCACCCCTCCACTTT
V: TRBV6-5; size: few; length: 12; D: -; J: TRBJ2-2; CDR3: CASSSKTGELFF; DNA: TGTGCCAGCAGTTCGAAGACCGGGGAGCTGTTTTTT
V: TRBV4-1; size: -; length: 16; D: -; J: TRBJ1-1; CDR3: CASSQGQGSFNTEAFF; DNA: TGCGCCAGCAGCCAAGGGCAGGGGAGCTTTAACACTGAAGCTTTCTTT
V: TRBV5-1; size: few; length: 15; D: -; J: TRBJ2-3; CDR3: CASSLGNPNTDTQYF; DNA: TGCGCCAGCAGCTTGGGCAACCCTAACACAGATACGCAGTATTTT
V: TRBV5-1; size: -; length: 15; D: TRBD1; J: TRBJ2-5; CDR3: CASSLKKGAAETQYF; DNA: TGCGCCAGCAGCTTGAAAAAGGGGGCTGCGGAGACCCAGTACTTC
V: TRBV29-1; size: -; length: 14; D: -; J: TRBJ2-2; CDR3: CSVEWSPNTGELFF; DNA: TGCAGCGTTGAATGGTCGCCCAACACCGGGGAGCTGTTTTTT
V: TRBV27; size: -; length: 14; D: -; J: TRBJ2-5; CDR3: CASSAHPPQETQYF; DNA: TGTGCCAGCAGTGCGCACCCCCCCCAAGAGACCCAGTACTTC
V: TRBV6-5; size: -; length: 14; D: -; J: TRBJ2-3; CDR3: CASSSTRSTDTQYF; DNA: TGTGCCAGCAGTTCGACTAGAAGCACAGATACGCAGTATTTT
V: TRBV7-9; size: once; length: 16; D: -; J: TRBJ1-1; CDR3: CASSLGPSGGNTEAFF; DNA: TGTGCCAGCAGCTTAGGCCCCAGTGGGGGGAACACTGAAGCTTTCTTT
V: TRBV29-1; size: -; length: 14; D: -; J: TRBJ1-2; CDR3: CSVGGARSDYGYTF; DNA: TGCAGCGTTGGCGGGGCCCGTAGTGACTATGGCTACACCTTC
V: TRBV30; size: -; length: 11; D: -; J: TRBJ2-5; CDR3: CASGQMETQYF; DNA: TGTGCCTCCGGACAGATGGAGACCCAGTACTTC
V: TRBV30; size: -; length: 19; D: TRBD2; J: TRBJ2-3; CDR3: CAWTRSGTSGGPLTDTQYF; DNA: TGTGCCTGGACCCGATCGGGGACTAGCGGGGGCCCCCTCACAGATACGCAGTATTTT
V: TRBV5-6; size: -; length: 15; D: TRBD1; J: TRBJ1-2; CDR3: CASSRDRGLIYGYTF; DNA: TGTGCCAGCAGCAGGGACAGGGGTCTCATTTATGGCTACACCTTC
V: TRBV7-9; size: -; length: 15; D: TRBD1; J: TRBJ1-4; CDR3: CASSFPQGANEKLFF; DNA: TGTGCCAGCAGCTTTCCGCAGGGGGCTAATGAAAAACTGTTTTTT
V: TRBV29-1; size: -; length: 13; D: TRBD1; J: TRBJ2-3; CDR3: CSVEGQGTDTQYF; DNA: TGCAGCGTGGAGGGACAGGGCACAGATACGCAGTATTTT
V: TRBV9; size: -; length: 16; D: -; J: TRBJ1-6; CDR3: CASSFDDGTSYSPLHF; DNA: TGTGCCAGCAGCTTTGACGACGGGACATCCTATTCACCCCTCCACTTT
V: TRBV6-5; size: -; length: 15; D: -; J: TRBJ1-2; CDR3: CASSYSGRDVGGYTF; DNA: TGTGCCAGCAGTTACTCAGGGCGAGATGTAGGCGGCTACACCTTC
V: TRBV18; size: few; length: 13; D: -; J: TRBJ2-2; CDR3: CASSPPQGPVLFF; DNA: TGTGCCAGCTCACCCCCTCAGGGCCCGGTGCTGTTTTTT
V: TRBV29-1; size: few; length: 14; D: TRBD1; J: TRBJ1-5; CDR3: CSVVIGTVNQPQHF; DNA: TGCAGCGTTGTTATCGGGACAGTAAATCAGCCCCAGCATTTT
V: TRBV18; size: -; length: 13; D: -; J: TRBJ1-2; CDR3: CASSRGRQEVYTF; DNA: TGTGCCAGCTCACGAGGACGGCAAGAGGTCTACACCTTC
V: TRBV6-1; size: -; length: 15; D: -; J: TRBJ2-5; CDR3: CASSVRGAGAETQYF; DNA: TGTGCCAGCAGTGTCAGGGGAGCGGGTGCCGAGACCCAGTACTTC
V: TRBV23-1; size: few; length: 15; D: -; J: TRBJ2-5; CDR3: CASSHVKGEQETQYF; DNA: TGCGCCAGCAGCCATGTTAAGGGAGAGCAAGAGACCCAGTACTTC
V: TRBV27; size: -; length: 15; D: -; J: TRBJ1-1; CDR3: CASSLGLGRGTEAFF; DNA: TGTGCCAGCAGTTTAGGCCTGGGGCGGGGGACTGAAGCTTTCTTT
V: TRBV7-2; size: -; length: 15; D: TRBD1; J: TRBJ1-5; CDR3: CASNLYRGSNQPQHF; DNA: TGTGCCAGCAACCTCTACAGGGGTAGCAATCAGCCCCAGCATTTT
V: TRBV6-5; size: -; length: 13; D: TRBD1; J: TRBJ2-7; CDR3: CASSSGQSYEQYF; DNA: TGTGCCAGCAGTTCGGGACAGTCCTACGAGCAGTACTTC
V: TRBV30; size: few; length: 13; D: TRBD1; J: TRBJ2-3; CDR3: CAWSRQGTDTQYF; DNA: TGTGCCTGGAGCAGACAGGGGACAGATACGCAGTATTTT
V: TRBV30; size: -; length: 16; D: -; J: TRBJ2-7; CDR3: CAWSVLAGAGRPEQYF; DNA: TGTGCCTGGAGTGTACTAGCAGGGGCGGGCCGTCCGGAGCAGTACTTC
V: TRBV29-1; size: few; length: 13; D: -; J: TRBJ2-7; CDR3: CSVEDLGSQERNF; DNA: TGCAGCGTTGAAGATCTTGGGTCACAGGAAAGGAACTTC
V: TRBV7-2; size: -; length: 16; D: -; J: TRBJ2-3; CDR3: CASSLDSRRGGDTQYF; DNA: TGTGCCAGCAGCTTAGATTCCCGGCGGGGAGGCGATACGCAGTATTTT
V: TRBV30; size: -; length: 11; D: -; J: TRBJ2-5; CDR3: CAWSVKETQYF; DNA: TGTGCCTGGAGTGTAAAAGAGACCCAGTACTTC
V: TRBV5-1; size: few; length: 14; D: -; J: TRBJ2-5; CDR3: CASSLVTGRETQYF; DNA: TGCGCCAGCAGCTTGGTGACAGGAAGAGAGACCCAGTACTTC
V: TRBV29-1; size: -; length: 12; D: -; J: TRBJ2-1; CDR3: CSGGHGRNEQFF; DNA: TGCAGCGGGGGACACGGCCGCAATGAGCAGTTCTTC
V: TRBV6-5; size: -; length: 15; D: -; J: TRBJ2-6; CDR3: CASSPRLSGANVLTF; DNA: TGTGCCAGCAGCCCGCGGTTGTCTGGGGCCAACGTCCTGACTTTC
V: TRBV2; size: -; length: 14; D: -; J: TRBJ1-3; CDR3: CASTTEYSGNTIYF; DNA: TGTGCCAGCACGACCGAGTACTCTGGAAACACCATATATTTT
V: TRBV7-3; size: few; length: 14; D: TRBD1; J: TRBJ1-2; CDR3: CASSLDRGSFGYTF; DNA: TGTGCCAGCAGCCTCGACAGGGGGAGTTTCGGCTACACCTTC
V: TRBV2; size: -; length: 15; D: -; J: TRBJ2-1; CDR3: CASRGEARGHNEQFF; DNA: TGTGCCAGCAGGGGGGAGGCGCGAGGGCACAATGAGCAGTTCTTC
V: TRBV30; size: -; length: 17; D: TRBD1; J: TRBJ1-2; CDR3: CAWSRRNIRTGRNGYTF; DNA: TGTGCCTGGAGCCGTCGGAATATTAGGACAGGGAGGAACGGCTACACCTTC
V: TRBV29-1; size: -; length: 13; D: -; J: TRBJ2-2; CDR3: CSSGNSATGELFF; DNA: TGCAGCTCGGGAAATAGCGCGACCGGGGAGCTGTTTTTT
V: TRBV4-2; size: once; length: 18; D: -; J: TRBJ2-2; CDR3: CASSQDNPSVPVTGELFF; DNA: TGTGCCAGCAGCCAAGATAACCCATCCGTTCCGGTCACCGGGGAGCTGTTTTTT
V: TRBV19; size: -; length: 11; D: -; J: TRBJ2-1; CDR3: CASSRGNEQFF; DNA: TGTGCCAGTAGCAGGGGCAATGAGCAGTTCTTC
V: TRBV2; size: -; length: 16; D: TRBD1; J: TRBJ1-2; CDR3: CASSPDRGRVGYGYTF; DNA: TGTGCCAGCAGCCCCGACAGGGGGAGGGTGGGCTATGGCTACACCTTC
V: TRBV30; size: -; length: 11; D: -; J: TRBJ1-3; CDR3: CARYSGNTIYF; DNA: TGTGCCCGTTACTCTGGAAACACCATATATTTT
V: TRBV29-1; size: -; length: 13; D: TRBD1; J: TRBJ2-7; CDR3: CSVARGTGYEQYF; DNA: TGCAGCGTTGCAAGAGGGACAGGCTACGAGCAGTACTTC
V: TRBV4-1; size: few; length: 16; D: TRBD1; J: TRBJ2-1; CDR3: CASSQQQGGGYNEQFF; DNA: TGCGCCAGCAGCCAGCAACAGGGGGGCGGCTACAATGAGCAGTTCTTC
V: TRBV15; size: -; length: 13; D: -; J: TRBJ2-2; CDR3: CATSTRLHRELFF; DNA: TGTGCCACCAGCACACGACTGCACCGGGAGCTGTTTTTT
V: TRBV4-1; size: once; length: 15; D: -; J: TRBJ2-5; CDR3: CASSLIRDKKETQYF; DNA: TGCGCCAGCAGCCTCATCCGGGACAAAAAAGAGACCCAGTACTTC
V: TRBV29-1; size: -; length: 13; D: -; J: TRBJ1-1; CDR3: CSAGTLVDTEAFF; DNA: TGCAGCGCCGGGACCTTAGTCGACACTGAAGCTTTCTTT